Listed below are T cell receptor beta chains from one sample, sequenced in a study of blood T cell repertoires in COVID-19. The repertoire was sequenced with immunoSEQ multiplex PCR; TCRdb's copy has only in-frame clones and lacks some. The profile shows around 160,000 clones, 80% to 85% of them singletons. Sequenced material: peripheral blood. The source is a human donor in a cohort sampled during active COVID-19. Each CDR3 is given with its conserved first and last residue. The D gene is left open where the match is weak. Size is omitted from some rows. Given values are once, few, many or a class for expanded clones.

D,V,size,J,DNA,CDR3
-,TRBV2,-,TRBJ2-5,TGTGCCAGCAGTGGACATACGGAGACCCAGTACTTC,CASSGHTETQYF
TRBD2,TRBV7-9,-,TRBJ2-3,TGTGCCAGCAGCTTGCGGGGGGCCGGAGGGGATACGCAGTATTTT,CASSLRGAGGDTQYF
-,TRBV11-2,once,TRBJ1-1,TGTGCCAGCACCTTAAAGCTGGGGGCGCGTGGCACTGAAGCTTTCTTT,CASTLKLGARGTEAFF
-,TRBV11-3,-,TRBJ2-1,TGTGCCAGCAGCCGGACTAGGGGGAATGAGCAGTTCTTC,CASSRTRGNEQFF
-,TRBV18,-,TRBJ1-1,TGTGCCAGCTCCGTGGGACAGAACACTGAAGCTTTCTTT,CASSVGQNTEAFF
-,TRBV27,-,TRBJ1-1,TGTGCCAGCAGGCCCGGGATAAACACTGAAGCTTTCTTT,CASRPGINTEAFF
TRBD1,TRBV6-5,-,TRBJ1-2,TGTGCCAGCAGTCCGGGACAGGGAAACTATGGCTACACCTTC,CASSPGQGNYGYTF
TRBD2,TRBV12-3/TRBV12-4,-,TRBJ2-5,TGTGCCAGCAAAGCGGGGGGGGGAAAGACCCAGTACTTC,CASKAGGGKTQYF
-,TRBV5-1,-,TRBJ1-6,TGCGCCAGCAGCTTGATGGCCAACAGTAATTCACCCCTCCACTTT,CASSLMANSNSPLHF
-,TRBV14,-,TRBJ2-5,TGTGCCAGCAGCCTCCGTTCTCCTCGGGAGACCCAGTACTTC,CASSLRSPRETQYF
TRBD1,TRBV7-8,once,TRBJ1-2,TGTGCCAGCAGCCCACGGACAGGGCAGAACGGCTACACCTTC,CASSPRTGQNGYTF
TRBD2,TRBV9,-,TRBJ2-1,TGTGCCAGCAGCGTAGAGGGTAGCGGGGCCAATGAGCAGTTCTTC,CASSVEGSGANEQFF
-,TRBV27,-,TRBJ1-1,TGTGCCAGCAGTTTCCGACAGGCGAACACTGAAGCTTTCTTT,CASSFRQANTEAFF